A selection of T cell receptor beta chains follows, all from one sample in a study of CD8 T cells in Susac syndrome. TCRdb itself ran the immunoSEQ multiplex PCR reads through MiXCR, one entry per CDR3 protein. The sample has roughly 190,000 distinct CDR3 sequences, roughly 92% seen once. Specimen: CD4+ T cells from PBMCs. All receptors come from a human donor in good health. CDR3s include the opening cysteine and the closing phenylalanine or tryptophan. The order of the fields is V gene, clone size, D gene, J gene, CDR3 protein, CDR3 DNA. The D gene is left open where the match is weak. Clone size is stated in some rows and not others, as once, few, many or a class when expanded.

TRBV20-1	-	TRBD2	TRBJ2-3	CSASPILAGGDTQYF	TGCAGTGCTAGTCCGATCCTAGCGGGGGGAGATACGCAGTATTTT
TRBV16	-	-	TRBJ1-2	CASSQLKGSQGYTF	TGTGCCAGCAGCCAATTGAAAGGAAGTCAGGGCTACACCTTC
TRBV14	-	-	TRBJ1-1	CASSLDPLGWMNTEAFF	TGTGCCAGCAGCCTTGACCCCTTAGGATGGATGAACACTGAAGCTTTCTTT
TRBV9	-	TRBD1	TRBJ2-5	CASGTDQETQYF	TGTGCCAGCGGGACAGACCAAGAGACCCAGTACTTC
TRBV20-1	-	-	TRBJ1-1	CSARWWNTEAFF	TGCAGTGCTCGATGGTGGAACACTGAAGCTTTCTTT
TRBV25-1	-	TRBD1	TRBJ1-2	CASSVRDSLYGYTF	TGTGCCAGCAGTGTCCGGGACAGCCTCTATGGCTACACCTTC
TRBV6-5	-	-	TRBJ2-3	CASSYSRLRRTQYF	TGTGCCAGCAGTTACTCGCGCCTTAGACGTACGCAGTATTTT
TRBV4-3	-	TRBD1	TRBJ2-1	CASSQETGYSYNEQFF	TGCGCCAGCAGCCAAGAGACAGGGTACTCCTACAATGAGCAGTTCTTC
TRBV7-2	-	-	TRBJ2-2	CASNTFWGASAGELFF	TGTGCCAGCAACACTTTCTGGGGGGCGAGTGCCGGGGAGCTGTTTTTT
TRBV27	-	-	TRBJ2-3	CASSSRWGTDTQYF	TGTGCCAGCAGTTCCCGTTGGGGTACAGATACGCAGTATTTT
TRBV27	-	TRBD1	TRBJ1-1	CASSATTGLGMNTEAFF	TGTGCCAGCAGCGCTACGACAGGGTTGGGCATGAACACTGAAGCTTTCTTT
TRBV12-3/TRBV12-4	-	-	TRBJ1-3	CASSSAVSGNTIYF	TGTGCCAGCAGTTCGGCAGTCTCTGGAAACACCATATATTTT
TRBV3-1	-	-	TRBJ2-1	CASSQVGQEQFF	TGTGCCAGCAGCCAAGTAGGGCAGGAGCAGTTCTTC
TRBV30	once	-	TRBJ1-2	CAGAGALNYGYTF	TGTGCCGGAGCGGGGGCACTGAACTATGGCTACACCTTC
TRBV20-1	-	-	TRBJ1-2	CSAVPGDNYGYTF	TGCAGTGCTGTCCCGGGAGATAACTATGGCTACACCTTC
TRBV6-1	-	-	TRBJ1-1	CASSVMNTEAFF	TGTGCCAGCAGTGTTATGAACACTGAAGCTTTCTTT
TRBV5-1	-	TRBD1	TRBJ2-5	CASSAGSRGLEETQYF	TGCGCCAGCAGCGCTGGGTCGAGGGGGCTCGAAGAGACCCAGTACTTC
TRBV20-1	-	-	TRBJ1-2	CSARDWGALYGYTF	TGCAGTGCTAGAGATTGGGGGGCATTATATGGCTACACCTTC
TRBV7-2	-	-	TRBJ2-1	CASSSWGVNNEQFF	TGTGCCAGCAGCTCCTGGGGTGTGAACAATGAGCAGTTCTTC
TRBV7-2	many	-	TRBJ2-5	CASSLTETQYF	TGTGCCAGCAGCTTAACGGAGACCCAGTACTTC
TRBV28	-	TRBD1	TRBJ1-5	CASSAPGTGHQPQHF	TGTGCCAGCAGCGCTCCCGGGACAGGGCATCAGCCCCAGCATTTT
TRBV12-3/TRBV12-4	-	-	TRBJ2-3	CASTLLGGATDTQYF	TGTGCCAGCACCCTCCTGGGGGGGGCCACAGATACGCAGTATTTT
TRBV20-1	-	TRBD1	TRBJ1-1	CSASQGVFGTEAFF	TGCAGTGCTAGCCAGGGGGTTTTTGGCACTGAAGCTTTCTTT
TRBV3-1	-	-	TRBJ1-4	CASSQGRGDSEKLFF	TGTGCCAGCAGCCAAGGAAGGGGGGATAGTGAAAAACTGTTTTTT
TRBV3-1	-	-	TRBJ2-1	CASSHLGAEQFF	TGTGCCAGCAGCCATTTGGGGGCAGAGCAGTTCTTC
TRBV7-2	-	-	TRBJ1-5	CASSRGVRQPQHF	TGTGCCAGCAGCCGAGGGGTGAGACAGCCCCAGCATTTT
TRBV29-1	-	-	TRBJ1-2	CSVEVSRMAAYGYTF	TGCAGCGTTGAAGTTTCAAGGATGGCAGCCTATGGCTACACCTTC
TRBV7-9	once	-	TRBJ2-2	CASSLKPTGELFF	TGTGCCAGCAGCTTAAAGCCTACCGGGGAGCTGTTTTTT
TRBV14	-	TRBD2	TRBJ2-5	CASSPYGRGQETQYF	TGTGCCAGCAGCCCCTACGGGCGGGGGCAAGAGACCCAGTACTTC
TRBV7-9	-	TRBD1	TRBJ2-1	CASSAKGQGRYNEQFF	TGTGCCAGCAGCGCTAAGGGACAGGGAAGGTACAATGAGCAGTTCTTC
TRBV29-1	once	-	TRBJ1-2	CSVWGGPLGYTF	TGCAGCGTTTGGGGAGGCCCCTTGGGCTACACCTTC
TRBV20-1	-	-	TRBJ1-2	CSASFSLLGFGYGYTF	TGCAGTGCTAGTTTTTCACTTTTAGGGTTTGGCTATGGCTACACCTTC
TRBV24-1	-	-	TRBJ1-2	CATSEPGLPNYGYTF	TGTGCCACCAGTGAGCCGGGACTCCCTAACTATGGCTACACCTTC
TRBV5-1	once	-	TRBJ2-2	CASSTQGPSGELFF	TGCGCCAGCAGTACACAGGGCCCTTCCGGGGAGCTGTTTTTT
TRBV12-3/TRBV12-4	-	TRBD1	TRBJ1-6	CASRQGASPLHF	TGTGCCAGCAGGCAGGGGGCTTCACCCCTCCACTTT
TRBV7-8	-	-	TRBJ2-2	CASSRGGGGELFF	TGTGCCAGCAGCAGGGGTGGTGGCGGGGAGCTGTTTTTT
TRBV9	-	-	TRBJ1-1	CASSASRGWDTEAFF	TGTGCCAGCAGCGCCAGTCGGGGTTGGGACACTGAAGCTTTCTTT
TRBV4-3	-	-	TRBJ2-5	CASSPSNGYRETQYF	TGCGCCAGCAGCCCGTCGAACGGGTATCGAGAGACCCAGTACTTC
TRBV3-1	-	-	TRBJ2-4	CASSQGADAKNIQYF	TGTGCCAGCAGCCAAGGAGCAGACGCCAAAAACATTCAGTACTTC
TRBV27	once	TRBD1	TRBJ2-7	CASHSPDRAYEQYF	TGTGCCAGCCATTCCCCGGACAGGGCCTACGAGCAGTACTTC
TRBV12-3/TRBV12-4	-	TRBD1	TRBJ1-5	CASSPTRQGNQPQHF	TGTGCCAGCAGCCCCACCCGACAGGGGAATCAGCCCCAGCATTTT
TRBV18	-	TRBD2	TRBJ2-5	CASSPSSGRETQYF	TGTGCCAGCTCACCTTCTAGCGGCCGGGAGACCCAGTACTTC
TRBV27	-	-	TRBJ1-5	CASRSDLNQPQHF	TGTGCCAGCAGGTCGGACCTCAATCAGCCCCAGCATTTT
TRBV6-2/TRBV6-3	-	TRBD1	TRBJ1-2	CASRGTGPTNYGYTF	TGTGCCAGCCGCGGGACAGGTCCCACTAACTATGGCTACACCTTC
TRBV7-2	-	-	TRBJ1-2	CASSSRGVMGGYTF	TGTGCCAGCAGCTCCCGGGGGGTTATGGGTGGCTACACCTTC
TRBV7-9	-	-	TRBJ1-1	CASTPPLDGHLNTEAFF	TGTGCCAGCACCCCTCCTTTAGACGGACATTTGAACACTGAAGCTTTCTTT
TRBV9	-	-	TRBJ2-3	CANSVVGGPSDTQYF	TGTGCCAACAGCGTAGTGGGGGGGCCTTCAGATACGCAGTATTTT
TRBV5-4	-	-	TRBJ1-2	CASSPSGEWYGYTF	TGTGCCAGCAGCCCGTCCGGGGAATGGTATGGCTACACCTTC
TRBV7-9	-	TRBD1	TRBJ1-2	CASSPKRIGTGGSNGYTF	TGTGCCAGCAGCCCAAAAAGAATCGGGACAGGGGGAAGTAACGGCTACACCTTC
TRBV24-1	-	-	TRBJ1-2	CATSGQSFFDGYTF	TGTGCCACCAGCGGACAGTCATTCTTTGATGGCTACACCTTC
TRBV19	-	-	TRBJ2-3	CATKTSATDTQYF	TGTGCCACCAAGACGAGTGCCACAGATACGCAGTATTTT
TRBV5-1	-	TRBD1	TRBJ1-6	CASSLEPTGGDSPLHF	TGCGCCAGCAGCTTGGAACCGACAGGGGGCGATTCACCCCTCCACTTT
TRBV13	-	-	TRBJ2-3	CASRLTGKDTQYF	TGTGCCAGCAGGCTGACGGGGAAAGATACGCAGTATTTT
TRBV5-1	few	-	TRBJ1-3	CASSLGGENTIYF	TGCGCCAGCAGCTTGGGCGGGGAAAACACCATATATTTT
TRBV7-8	-	-	TRBJ2-5	CASSLSLSLWETQYF	TGTGCCAGCAGCTTATCCTTGTCGCTATGGGAGACCCAGTACTTC
TRBV24-1	-	-	TRBJ1-5	CATSFGGPNQPQHF	TGTGCCACGTCGTTTGGGGGGCCCAATCAGCCCCAGCATTTT
TRBV5-4	-	-	TRBJ1-4	CASSAVGASNEKLFF	TGTGCCAGCAGCGCGGTAGGGGCCTCTAATGAAAAACTGTTTTTT
TRBV5-4	-	-	TRBJ2-6	CASSPEGFRVLTF	TGTGCCAGCAGCCCAGAGGGGTTTCGGGTCCTGACTTTC
TRBV7-2	-	-	TRBJ1-5	CASSPGSVGQPQHF	TGTGCCAGCAGCCCGGGCTCGGTGGGTCAGCCCCAGCATTTT